This is a list of T cell receptor beta chains from one sample in a study of OX40 agonist ivuxolimab in advanced cancers. Method: immunoSEQ multiplex PCR; TCRdb's copy keeps in-frame clones and lacks some. The sample lists approximately 100,000 clones; about nine tenths were seen once. The specimen was CD4+ or CD8+ T cells sorted from blood, collected in a trial of the OX40 agonist ivuxolimab. The receptors were gathered from an adult with an advanced solid tumor such as melanoma, head and neck, liver or kidney cancer. CDR3s include the opening cysteine and the closing phenylalanine or tryptophan. Each record gives: clone size, J gene, V gene, D gene, CDR3 protein, CDR3 DNA. A D gene is named only where the DNA matches it firmly. Only some rows state a clone size, as once, few, many or a class for expanded clones.

clone size: -; J gene: TRBJ1-4; V gene: TRBV4-1; D gene: TRBD1; CDR3 protein: CASSHLRGRDEKLFF; CDR3 DNA: TGCGCCAGCAGCCATCTCAGGGGGCGCGATGAAAAACTGTTTTTT
clone size: -; J gene: TRBJ1-1; V gene: TRBV19; D gene: -; CDR3 protein: CASSTRTGGGRAEAFF; CDR3 DNA: TGTGCCAGTAGTACGCGGACGGGGGGTGGTAGGGCTGAAGCTTTCTTT
clone size: -; J gene: TRBJ2-1; V gene: TRBV28; D gene: TRBD2; CDR3 protein: CASSRTSDTYNEQFF; CDR3 DNA: TGTGCCAGCAGTCGGACTAGCGACACCTACAATGAGCAGTTCTTC
clone size: -; J gene: TRBJ2-4; V gene: TRBV28; D gene: TRBD2; CDR3 protein: CASSFGAGGPRDIQYF; CDR3 DNA: TGTGCCAGCAGTTTTGGGGCGGGAGGCCCGAGGGACATTCAGTACTTC
clone size: -; J gene: TRBJ1-2; V gene: TRBV6-1; D gene: -; CDR3 protein: CASSESFKLDLGYGYTF; CDR3 DNA: TGTGCCAGCAGTGAGTCTTTCAAACTAGATTTGGGCTATGGCTACACCTTC
clone size: -; J gene: TRBJ2-7; V gene: TRBV11-2; D gene: -; CDR3 protein: CASSLGGWYEQYF; CDR3 DNA: TGTGCCAGCAGCTTGGGGGGCTGGTACGAGCAGTACTTC
clone size: once; J gene: TRBJ2-4; V gene: TRBV6-4; D gene: -; CDR3 protein: CATITVEGKNIQYF; CDR3 DNA: TGTGCCACTATTACAGTGGAGGGCAAAAACATTCAGTACTTC
clone size: -; J gene: TRBJ2-5; V gene: TRBV5-1; D gene: -; CDR3 protein: CASSLGAKETQYF; CDR3 DNA: TGCGCCAGCAGCCTAGGGGCGAAAGAGACCCAGTACTTC
clone size: -; J gene: TRBJ2-3; V gene: TRBV4-3; D gene: -; CDR3 protein: CASSQGRAGDTQYF; CDR3 DNA: TGCGCCAGCAGCCAAGGCAGGGCTGGAGATACGCAGTATTTT
clone size: -; J gene: TRBJ2-7; V gene: TRBV28; D gene: TRBD1; CDR3 protein: CASSIGTGVYEQYF; CDR3 DNA: TGTGCCAGCAGTATCGGGACAGGGGTGTACGAGCAGTACTTC
clone size: -; J gene: TRBJ2-7; V gene: TRBV7-2; D gene: -; CDR3 protein: CASSLAGESSYEQYF; CDR3 DNA: TGTGCCAGCAGCTTAGCAGGGGAAAGCTCCTACGAGCAGTACTTC
clone size: -; J gene: TRBJ1-1; V gene: TRBV9; D gene: TRBD1; CDR3 protein: CASSVVGQGDITEAFF; CDR3 DNA: TGTGCCAGCAGCGTAGTAGGACAGGGGGATATAACTGAAGCTTTCTTT
clone size: -; J gene: TRBJ2-3; V gene: TRBV7-9; D gene: -; CDR3 protein: CASSSSSVDTQYF; CDR3 DNA: TGTGCCAGCAGCTCATCTAGCGTCGATACGCAGTATTTT
clone size: once; J gene: TRBJ2-1; V gene: TRBV9; D gene: TRBD2; CDR3 protein: CASSPGLAGGSGHEQFF; CDR3 DNA: TGTGCCAGCAGCCCCGGACTAGCGGGAGGATCAGGCCATGAGCAGTTCTTC
clone size: -; J gene: TRBJ2-6; V gene: TRBV28; D gene: -; CDR3 protein: CASTTGSSGANVLTF; CDR3 DNA: TGTGCCAGCACCACCGGGAGCTCTGGGGCCAACGTCCTGACTTTC
clone size: -; J gene: TRBJ2-1; V gene: TRBV9; D gene: TRBD2; CDR3 protein: CASSPYSGYSYNEQFF; CDR3 DNA: TGTGCCAGCAGCCCTTATAGCGGGTACTCCTACAATGAGCAGTTCTTC
clone size: once; J gene: TRBJ2-1; V gene: TRBV2; D gene: TRBD2; CDR3 protein: CAIPEVRGVPGEQFF; CDR3 DNA: TGTGCCATCCCTGAGGTGCGGGGGGTACCCGGCGAGCAGTTCTTC
clone size: -; J gene: TRBJ2-3; V gene: TRBV27; D gene: TRBD2; CDR3 protein: CASSRPGLATDTQYF; CDR3 DNA: TGTGCCAGCAGCAGACCGGGACTAGCTACAGATACGCAGTATTTT
clone size: -; J gene: TRBJ2-2; V gene: TRBV4-3; D gene: TRBD2; CDR3 protein: CASSQDELAGGGNTGELFF; CDR3 DNA: TGCGCCAGCAGCCAAGATGAATTAGCGGGAGGGGGGAACACCGGGGAGCTGTTTTTT
clone size: -; J gene: TRBJ1-5; V gene: TRBV28; D gene: TRBD1; CDR3 protein: CASSKRTGSQPQHF; CDR3 DNA: TGTGCCAGCAGCAAAAGGACAGGGAGTCAGCCCCAGCATTTT
clone size: -; J gene: TRBJ2-5; V gene: TRBV7-2; D gene: -; CDR3 protein: CASSSDYRSQETQYF; CDR3 DNA: TGTGCCAGCAGCTCCGACTATCGTTCCCAAGAGACCCAGTACTTC
clone size: -; J gene: TRBJ1-1; V gene: TRBV2; D gene: -; CDR3 protein: CASSSGAWTEAFF; CDR3 DNA: TGTGCCAGCAGTTCAGGGGCTTGGACTGAAGCTTTCTTT
clone size: -; J gene: TRBJ2-7; V gene: TRBV4-2; D gene: -; CDR3 protein: CASSQDQQGYYEQYF; CDR3 DNA: TGTGCCAGCAGCCAAGATCAACAGGGCTACTACGAGCAGTACTTC